This T cell receptor (beta chain) was identified during a study of blood T cell repertoires in COVID-19. Study-wide background: The study drew acute and convalescent COVID-19 samples from the United States, Italy and Spain.

Authors' analysis steps: Reference gene primer amplification in the assay estimated nucleated cell counts. Some clones are missing from TCRdb's copy, which holds only in-frame ones; the method was immunoSEQ multiplex PCR. V, J and clone size are taken as reported in that table, and D and trimming were inferred from the DNA itself. The table has some 250,000 clones, roughly 88% seen once. A single count supports this clone. Those enrolled, adults aged about 18 to 95 years, came from fewer than 25 US areas. The CDR3 has 15 residues. The germline gives CDR1 SNHLY, CDR2 FYNNEI. The V end was cut by 1 base, the J end by 10 bases, with 14 bases between.

The sequenced sample consisted of PBMCs or T cells enriched from blood (not recorded which). This receptor was taken from a woman between 45 and 60 years old who had recovered from COVID-19. This chain uses TRBV2 with TRBJ1-6; D is unresolved. CDR3 DNA sequence: TGTGCCAGCAGTGAAGTAGGCAGGCGAGAATCACCCCTCCACTTT. It encodes CASSEVGRRESPLHF.